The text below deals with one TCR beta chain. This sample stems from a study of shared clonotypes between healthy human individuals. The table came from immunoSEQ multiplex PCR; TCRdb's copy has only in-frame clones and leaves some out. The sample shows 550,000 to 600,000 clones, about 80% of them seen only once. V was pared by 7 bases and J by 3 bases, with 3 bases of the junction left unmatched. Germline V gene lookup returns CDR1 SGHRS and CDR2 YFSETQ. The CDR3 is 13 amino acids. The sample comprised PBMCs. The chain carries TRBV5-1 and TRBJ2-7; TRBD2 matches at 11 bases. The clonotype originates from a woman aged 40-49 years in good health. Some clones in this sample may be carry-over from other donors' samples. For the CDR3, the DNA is TGCGCCAGCTCCGGGACTAGCGGCTACGAGCAGTACTTC. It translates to CASSGTSGYEQYF.